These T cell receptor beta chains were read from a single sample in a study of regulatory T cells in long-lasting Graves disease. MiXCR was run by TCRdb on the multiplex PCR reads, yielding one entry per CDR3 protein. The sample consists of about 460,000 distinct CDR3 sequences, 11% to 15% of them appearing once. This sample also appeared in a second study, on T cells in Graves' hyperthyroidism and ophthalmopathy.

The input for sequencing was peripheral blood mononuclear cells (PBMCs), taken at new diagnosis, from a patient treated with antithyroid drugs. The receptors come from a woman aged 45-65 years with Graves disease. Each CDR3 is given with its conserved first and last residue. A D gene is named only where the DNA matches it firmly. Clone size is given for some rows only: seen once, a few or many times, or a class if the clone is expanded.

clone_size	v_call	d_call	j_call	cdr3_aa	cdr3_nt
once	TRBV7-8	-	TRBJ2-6	CASSPVWSLTSGANVLTF	TGTGCCAGCAGCCCCGTCTGGAGCCTGACTTCTGGGGCCAACGTCCTGACTTTC
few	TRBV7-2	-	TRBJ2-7	CASSLDATYEQYF	TGTGCCAGCAGCTTGGACGCCACTTACGAGCAGTACTTC
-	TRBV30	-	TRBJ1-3	CAWSVRRLDLSGNTIYF	TGTGCCTGGAGTGTACGGCGTTTGGACCTCTCTGGAAACACCATATATTTT
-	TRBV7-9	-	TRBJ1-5	CASSLPDQPQHF	TGTGCCAGCAGCTTACCCGATCAGCCCCAGCATTTT
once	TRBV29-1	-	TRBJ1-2	CSVEENRDGYTF	TGCAGCGTTGAAGAAAACAGGGATGGCTACACCTTC
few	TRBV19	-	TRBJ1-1	CASTSHGEKAFF	TGTGCCAGTACCTCTCACGGAGAGAAAGCTTTCTTT
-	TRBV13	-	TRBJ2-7	CASSQGRDGSYEQYF	TGTGCCAGCAGCCAAGGCCGGGACGGCTCCTACGAGCAGTACTTC
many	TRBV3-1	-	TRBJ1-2	CASSQDWQGHYNYGYTF	TGTGCCAGCAGCCAAGATTGGCAGGGCCACTATAACTATGGCTACACCTTC
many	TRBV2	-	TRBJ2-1	CASNLGSTNEQFF	TGTGCCAGCAACCTCGGGTCAACCAATGAGCAGTTCTTC
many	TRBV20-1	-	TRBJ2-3	CSASHRRISSTDTQYF	TGCAGTGCAAGCCACAGGCGCATATCTAGCACAGATACGCAGTATTTT
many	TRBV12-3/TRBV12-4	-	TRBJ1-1	CASSFLRVVGTEAFF	TGTGCCAGCAGTTTTCTGAGAGTGGTAGGCACTGAAGCTTTCTTT
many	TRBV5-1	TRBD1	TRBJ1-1	CASSPTGAMNTEAFF	TGCGCCAGCAGCCCTACAGGGGCTATGAACACTGAAGCTTTCTTT
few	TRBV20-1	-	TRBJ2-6	CSARERRASSGANVLTF	TGCAGTGCTAGAGAAAGACGCGCTAGCTCTGGGGCCAACGTCCTGACTTTC
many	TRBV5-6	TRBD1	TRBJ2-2	CASSLGGWNTGELFF	TGTGCCAGCAGCTTAGGGGGCTGGAACACCGGGGAGCTGTTTTTT
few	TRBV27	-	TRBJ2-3	CASSLLGETSTDTQYF	TGTGCCAGCAGTTTACTGGGGGAAACTAGCACAGATACGCAGTATTTT
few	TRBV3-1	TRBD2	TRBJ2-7	CASSPGLAGSLYEQYF	TGTGCCAGCAGCCCGGGACTAGCGGGATCCTTATACGAGCAGTACTTC
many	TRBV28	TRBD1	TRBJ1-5	CASSPTGDGNQPQHF	TGTGCCAGCAGTCCTACAGGGGACGGCAATCAGCCCCAGCATTTT
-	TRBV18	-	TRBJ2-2	CASSPLMTENTGELFF	TGTGCCAGCTCACCACTGATGACAGAGAACACCGGGGAGCTGTTTTTT
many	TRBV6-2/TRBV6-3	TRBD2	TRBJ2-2	CATKGLAGAGTGELFF	TGTGCCACCAAGGGACTAGCGGGAGCCGGCACCGGGGAGCTGTTTTTT
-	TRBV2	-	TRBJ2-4	CASSGVFWDAKNIQYF	TGTGCCAGCAGCGGAGTGTTTTGGGACGCCAAAAACATTCAGTACTTC
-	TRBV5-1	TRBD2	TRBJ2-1	CASSPSTSGSFREQFF	TGCGCCAGCAGCCCCTCGACTAGCGGGAGCTTTCGTGAGCAGTTCTTC
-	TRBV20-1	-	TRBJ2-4	CSARDQRAIGLAKNIQYF	TGCAGTGCTAGAGATCAGAGGGCCATCGGTCTAGCCAAAAACATTCAGTACTTC
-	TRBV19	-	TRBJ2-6	CASRASAGANVLTF	TGTGCCAGTCGAGCTAGTGCTGGGGCCAACGTCCTGACTTTC
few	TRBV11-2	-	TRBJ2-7	CASSIDFGLASSYEQYF	TGTGCCAGCAGCATAGATTTCGGTCTAGCGAGCTCCTACGAGCAGTACTTC
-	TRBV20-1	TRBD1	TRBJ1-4	CSTRDFGTGREKLFF	TGCAGTACTAGAGATTTCGGGACAGGGCGGGAAAAACTGTTTTTT
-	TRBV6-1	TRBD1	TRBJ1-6	CASTNTGGADSPLHF	TGTGCCAGCACTAACACAGGGGGCGCAGATTCACCCCTCCACTTT
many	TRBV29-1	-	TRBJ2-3	CSVETSSRPTDTQYF	TGCAGCGTTGAAACTAGCTCAAGGCCCACAGATACGCAGTATTTT
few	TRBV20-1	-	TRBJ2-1	CSARPWGAGLPAGEQFF	TGCAGTGCTCGCCCTTGGGGGGCGGGATTACCGGCGGGGGAGCAGTTCTTC
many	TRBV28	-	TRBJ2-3	CASSLGGKAPDTQYF	TGTGCCAGCAGTTTAGGCGGGAAAGCGCCAGATACGCAGTATTTT